This record concerns one TCR beta chain sequence. Its cognate antigen is unknown. The data originate from a study of shared clonotypes between healthy human individuals. Points from the study as a whole: Non-shared clonotypes had lower generation probabilities than clonotypes shared by all four sorted-subset donors.

In germline, CDR1 is SEHNR, CDR2 FQNEAQ (reference sequence). CDR3 size: 18 residues. The V segment lost 3 bases and the J segment 1 base; nucleotides outside the gene matches: 12. Method: immunoSEQ multiplex PCR; TCRdb's copy keeps in-frame clones and lacks some. The table includes over 950,000 clones, approximately 77% detected once. Sequencing input: memory CD4+ T cells from PBMCs. As for subset: CD45RA-negative fraction. J is TRBJ1-2 and V is TRBV7-9, with TRBD1 matching 9 bases. This TCR was sampled from a man between 18 and 29 years old in good health. Some clones in this sample may be carry-over from other donors' samples. The chain's CDR3 is CASSFGGTGPPGNYGYTF. The CDR3 bases are TGTGCCAGCAGCTTTGGGGGGACAGGGCCTCCTGGTAACTATGGCTACACCTTC.